One sample yielded the 13 T cell receptor beta chains listed below, sequenced in a study of blood T cell repertoires in COVID-19. Data came from immunoSEQ multiplex PCR; TCRdb stores just in-frame clones and leaves some out. The sample includes approximately 260,000 clones, 84% of them seen just once. The specimen sequenced was peripheral blood. These TCRs come from a human donor in a cohort sampled during active COVID-19.

CDR3 in amino acids: CASSQMGGARNEQFF. The CDR3 DNA sequence: TGTGCCAGCAGCCAAATGGGTGGGGCTCGAAATGAGCAGTTCTTC. The rearrangement links TRBV3-1 (or the pseudogene TRBV3-2) to TRBJ2-1, with D perhaps TRBD1 (5 bases). V was pared by 2 bases and J by 7 bases, with 15 bases between. This CDR3 comprises 15 residues. From germline, CDR1 is LGHDT and CDR2 YNNKEL (reference sequence).

The V and J genes are TRBV19 and TRBJ2-1, with 7 positions matching TRBD1. Germline values: CDR1 LNHDA, CDR2 SQIVND (reference sequence). Trimming removed 2 bases from V and 6 bases from J; junction bases left unmatched: 4. The CDR3 has 14 residues. In nucleotides, the CDR3 is TGTGCCAGTAGTATAAGGGGGCGAGGCAATGAGCAGTTCTTC. The encoded protein is CASSIRGRGNEQFF.

V usage is TRBV28 and J usage is TRBJ2-5, with D perhaps TRBD2 (6 bases). Germline V gene data show CDR1 as MDHEN and CDR2 as SYDVKM. Trimming pared 9 bases from V and 1 base from J, leaving 18 bases between. The CDR3 contains 15 residues. The CDR3 reads CASLTSGLSQETQYF. The DNA of the CDR3 is TGTGCCAGTCTCACGAGCGGGCTTTCCCAAGAGACCCAGTACTTC.

V is TRBV19 and J is TRBJ1-1; TRBD1 aligns across 8 bases. The CDR3 totals 14 residues. The germline gives CDR1 LNHDA, CDR2 SQIVND (reference sequence). V was pared by 5 bases and J by 1 base, with 3 bases of the junction left unmatched. The DNA of the CDR3 is TGTGCCAGTAGTCCAGGACAGGGGAACACTGAAGCTTTCTTT. Translation: CASSPGQGNTEAFF.

The chain joins TRBV19 to TRBJ2-3; 14 bases are a match to TRBD2. Germline CDR1 and CDR2: LNHDA and SQIVND (reference sequence). The CDR3 is made up of 17 amino acids. With V trimmed by 7 bases and J by 5 bases, 11 bases remained unmatched. Written as DNA, the CDR3 is TGTGCCAGTAAGAAAACCGGGACTAGCGGGAGTGGAGATACGCAGTATTTT. The encoded protein is CASKKTGTSGSGDTQYF.

The chain is built from TRBV5-5 and TRBJ1-5; TRBD1 agrees at 7 bases. The CDR3 loop spans 16 amino acids. Losses at the gene ends were 3 bases for V and 8 bases for J; bases not matched to a gene: 14. Germline V CDR1 and CDR2: SGHKS, YYEKEE (reference sequence). The CDR3 spells CASSSTQTGLREPQHF. The CDR3 DNA reads as TGTGCCAGCAGCTCGACCCAGACAGGGCTTCGGGAGCCCCAGCATTTT. The full variable domain, rest sourced from reference TRBV5-5 and TRBJ1-5, is DAGVTQSPTHLIKTRGQQVTLRCSPISGHKSVSWYQQVLGQGPQFIFQYYEKEERGRGNFPDRFSARQFPNYSSELNVNALLLGDSALYLCASSSTQTGLREPQHFGDGTRLSIL.

The V gene is TRBV19, the J gene TRBJ1-2, with D unclear. Per germline, CDR1 LNHDA and CDR2 SQIVND (reference sequence). This CDR3 has 14 residues. V was shortened by 2 bases and J by 4 bases, with 11 bases between the two germline ends. For the CDR3, the DNA is TGTGCCAGTAGTATAATGGGCAGCAGCTATGGCTACACCTTC. Translated: CASSIMGSSYGYTF.

This clone was recorded only once. The chain is built from TRBV4-3 and TRBJ2-1; 8 bases match TRBD2. This CDR3 spans 16 amino acids. V shed 0 bases, J shed 6 bases, and the junction held 7 bases outside the gene matches. The germline CDR1 and CDR2 sequences are LGHNA and YSLEER. The CDR3 DNA sequence: TGCGCCAGCAGCCAAGAGTTTGGACTAGCAACCAATGAGCAGTTCTTC. This encodes CASSQEFGLATNEQFF.

The rearrangement uses TRBV10-3 and TRBJ1-6; D is ambiguous. V shed 0 bases and J shed 10 bases, with 4 bases lying between them. This CDR3 region has 12 residues. CDR1 is ENHRY, CDR2 SYGVKD, per germline. The DNA for the CDR3 is TGTGCCATCAGTGAGTCGACATCACCCCTCCACTTT. Its protein is CAISESTSPLHF.

This rearrangement joins TRBV5-6 to TRBJ1-1, with 8 bases fitting TRBD1. The germline V gene has CDR1 SGHDT and CDR2 YYEEEE. The ends lost 1 base at V and 3 bases at J; junction bases unmatched: 11. This CDR3 has 17 residues. CDR3: CASSLFVRQGADTEAFF. The CDR3 DNA follows: TGTGCCAGCAGCTTGTTCGTACGTCAGGGGGCGGACACTGAAGCTTTCTTT.

This clone has a handful of counts. The V gene is TRBV28, the J gene TRBJ1-3; TRBD1 aligns across 7 bases. The CDR3 is 15 amino acids. V gave up 6 bases and J gave up 0 bases; unmatched junction bases: 5. Germline CDR1 and CDR2: MDHEN and SYDVKM. The DNA of the CDR3 is TGTGCCAGCAGAAGGGACAGATACTCTGGAAACACCATATATTTT. Its translation: CASRRDRYSGNTIYF.

The chain couples TRBV19 to TRBJ2-1; D is uncertain. With 7 bases removed from V and 3 bases from J, the gap between germline ends came to 13 bases. Germline V lookup: CDR1 LNHDA, CDR2 SQIVND (reference sequence). This CDR3 has 14 amino acids. The CDR3 spells CASTIGFNYNEQFF. CDR3 nucleotide sequence: TGTGCCAGTACTATCGGGTTTAACTACAATGAGCAGTTCTTC.

The chain combines TRBV29-1 with TRBJ2-7; D possibly corresponds to TRBD2 (5 bases). The CDR3 is 12 residues long. Trimming took off 6 bases at V and 3 bases at J, with 12 bases between the two ends. Germline CDR1 is SQVTM and CDR2 is ANQGSEA. In DNA, the CDR3 is TGCAGCGTAGCAAGGGAGAACTACGAGCAGTACTTC. Translation gives CSVARENYEQYF.